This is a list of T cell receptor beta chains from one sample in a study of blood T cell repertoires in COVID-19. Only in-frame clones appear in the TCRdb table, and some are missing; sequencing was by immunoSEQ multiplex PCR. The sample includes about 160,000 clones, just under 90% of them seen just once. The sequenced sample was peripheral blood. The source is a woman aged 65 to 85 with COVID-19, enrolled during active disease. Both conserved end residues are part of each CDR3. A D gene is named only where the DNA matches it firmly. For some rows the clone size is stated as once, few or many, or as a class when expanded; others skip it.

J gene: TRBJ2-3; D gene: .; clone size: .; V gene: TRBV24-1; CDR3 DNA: TGTGCCACCAGTGACCGGGGTACTAGCACAGATACGCAGTATTTT; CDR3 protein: CATSDRGTSTDTQYF
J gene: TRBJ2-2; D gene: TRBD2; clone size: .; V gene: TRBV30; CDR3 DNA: TGTGCCTGGAGGGGACTAGCGAGAAACACCGGGGAGCTGTTTTTT; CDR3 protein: CAWRGLARNTGELFF
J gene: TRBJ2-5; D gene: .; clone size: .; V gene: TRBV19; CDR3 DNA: TGTGCCAGTAGCCGGGGGGCTCGGGAGACCCAGTACTTC; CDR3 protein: CASSRGARETQYF
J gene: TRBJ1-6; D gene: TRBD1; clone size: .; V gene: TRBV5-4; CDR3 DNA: TGTGCCAGCAGCCCGACAGGGGGCTGGGGTAATTCACCCCTCCACTTT; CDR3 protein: CASSPTGGWGNSPLHF
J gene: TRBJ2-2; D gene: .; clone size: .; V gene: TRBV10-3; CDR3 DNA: TGTGCCATCAGTGATCTGGCTTTCACCGGGGAGCTGTTTTTT; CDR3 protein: CAISDLAFTGELFF
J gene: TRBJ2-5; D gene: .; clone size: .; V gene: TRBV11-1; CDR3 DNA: TGTGCCAGCAGCTTAGCTTTCGGCAGCGCCGCCCAAGAGACCCAGTACTTC; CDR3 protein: CASSLAFGSAAQETQYF
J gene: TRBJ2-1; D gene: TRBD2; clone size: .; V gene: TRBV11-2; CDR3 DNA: TGTGCCAGCAGCTTCTACCTCCACCTCGGGACTAGCTTTTATAATGAGCAGTTCTTC; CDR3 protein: CASSFYLHLGTSFYNEQFF
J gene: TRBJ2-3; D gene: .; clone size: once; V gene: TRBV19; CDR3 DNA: TGTGCCAGTAGTGCGCACTTAGAGTTGGGCACAGATACGCAGTATTTT; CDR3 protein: CASSAHLELGTDTQYF
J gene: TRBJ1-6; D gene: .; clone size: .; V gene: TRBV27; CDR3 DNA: TGTGCCAGCAGTTTAGTCCGGGAATCACCCCTCCACTTT; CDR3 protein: CASSLVRESPLHF
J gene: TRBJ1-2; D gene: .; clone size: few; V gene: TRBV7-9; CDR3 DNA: TGTGCCAGCAGCGCGCAACTGATCAACTATGGCTACACCTTC; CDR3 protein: CASSAQLINYGYTF
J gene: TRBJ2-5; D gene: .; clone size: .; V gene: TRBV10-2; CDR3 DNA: TGCGCCAGCAGCCCCGGACAGCAAGAGACCCAGTACTTC; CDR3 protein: CASSPGQQETQYF
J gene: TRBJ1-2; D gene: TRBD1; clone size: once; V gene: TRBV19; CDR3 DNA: TGTGCCAGTAAGCGACTCTCGGGACAGGATTTCTATGGCTACACCTTC; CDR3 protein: CASKRLSGQDFYGYTF
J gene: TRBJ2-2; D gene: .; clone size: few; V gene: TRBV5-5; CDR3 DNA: TGTGCCAGCAGCTTGAGGGGACACTACGCTTACACCGGGGAGCTGTTTTTT; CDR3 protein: CASSLRGHYAYTGELFF
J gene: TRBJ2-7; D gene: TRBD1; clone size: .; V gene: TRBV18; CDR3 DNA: TGTGCCAGCTCACCATTGAAGGGGGCCGGCTTCGAGCAGTACTTC; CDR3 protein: CASSPLKGAGFEQYF
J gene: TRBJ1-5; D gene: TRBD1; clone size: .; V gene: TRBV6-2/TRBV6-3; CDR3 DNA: TGTGCCAGCAGTCTACTCGGGACAGGGGGTATTCAGCCCCAGCATTTT; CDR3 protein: CASSLLGTGGIQPQHF
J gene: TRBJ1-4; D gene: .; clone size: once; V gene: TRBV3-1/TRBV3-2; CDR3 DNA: TGTGCCAGCAGCCCCACTGGAGTGCGCGAAAAACTGTTTTTT; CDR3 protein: CASSPTGVREKLFF
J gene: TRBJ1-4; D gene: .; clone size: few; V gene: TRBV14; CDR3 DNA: TGTGCCAGCAGCCGCGGGATCGGGGGTATAGAAAAACTGTTTTTT; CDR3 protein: CASSRGIGGIEKLFF
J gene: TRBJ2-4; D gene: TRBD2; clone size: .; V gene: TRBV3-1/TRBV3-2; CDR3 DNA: TGTGCCAGCAGCCAAGGGCCCCGGGCGGGAGACATTCAGTACTTC; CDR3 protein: CASSQGPRAGDIQYF
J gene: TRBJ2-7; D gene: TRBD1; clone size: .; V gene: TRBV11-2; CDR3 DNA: TGTGCCAGCAGCTTAGAATTAGGGACAGGGGGTCTGGGGGAGCAGTACTTC; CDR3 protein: CASSLELGTGGLGEQYF
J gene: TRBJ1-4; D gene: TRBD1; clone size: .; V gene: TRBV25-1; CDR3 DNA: TGTGCCAGCAGGGTACACCGGGACAGGGTACTTTTT; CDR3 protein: CASRVHRDRVLF
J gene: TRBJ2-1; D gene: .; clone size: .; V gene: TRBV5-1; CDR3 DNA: TGCGCCAGCAGCCAGAGTAGCGGAAACAATGAGCAGTTCTTC; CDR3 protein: CASSQSSGNNEQFF
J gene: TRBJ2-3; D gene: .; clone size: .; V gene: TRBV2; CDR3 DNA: TGTGCCAGCAGTGAAGCAAGCCACACAGATACGCAGTATTTT; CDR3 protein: CASSEASHTDTQYF
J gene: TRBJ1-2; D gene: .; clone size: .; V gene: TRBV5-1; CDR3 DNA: TGCGCCAGCAGCTTGGTGGGTCAGGGAGGCTACGGCTACACCTTC; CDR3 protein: CASSLVGQGGYGYTF
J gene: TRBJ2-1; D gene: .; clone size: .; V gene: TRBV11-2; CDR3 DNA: TGTGCCAGCAGCTTAGATAGGGACACAGAGCAGTTCTTC; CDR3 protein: CASSLDRDTEQFF
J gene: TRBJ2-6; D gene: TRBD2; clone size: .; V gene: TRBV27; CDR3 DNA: TGTGCCAGCAGTTTACTAGCGGGGGGCCTCTCTGGGGCCAACGTCCTGACTTTC; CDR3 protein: CASSLLAGGLSGANVLTF
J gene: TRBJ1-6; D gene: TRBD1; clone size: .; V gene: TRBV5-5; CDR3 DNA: TGTGCCAGCAGCTTATGGGACAGGGATTCACCCCTCCACTTT; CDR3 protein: CASSLWDRDSPLHF
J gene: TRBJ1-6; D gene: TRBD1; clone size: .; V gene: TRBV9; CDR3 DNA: TGTGCCAGCAGCGTAGCAGGGGGAGGCCTTTCTAATTCACCCCTCCACTTT; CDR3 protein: CASSVAGGGLSNSPLHF
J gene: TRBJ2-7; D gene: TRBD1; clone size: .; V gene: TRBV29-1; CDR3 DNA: TGCAGCGTTGAGGTAACAGGGGTCGAGCAGTACTTC; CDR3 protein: CSVEVTGVEQYF
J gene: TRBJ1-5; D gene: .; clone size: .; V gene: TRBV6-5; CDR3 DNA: TGTGCCAGCAGCGAGACAGGTGGTCGCAATCAGCCCCAGCATTTT; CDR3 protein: CASSETGGRNQPQHF
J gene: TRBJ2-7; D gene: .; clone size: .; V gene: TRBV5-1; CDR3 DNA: TGCGCCAGCAGCTTCGGGACACTTTCCTACGAGCAGTACTTC; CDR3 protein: CASSFGTLSYEQYF
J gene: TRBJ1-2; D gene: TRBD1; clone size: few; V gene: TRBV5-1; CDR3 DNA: TGCGCCAGCAGCTCACAGGGGGATGACTATGGCTACACCTTC; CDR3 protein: CASSSQGDDYGYTF
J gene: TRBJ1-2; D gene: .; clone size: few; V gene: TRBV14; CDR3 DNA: TGTGCCAGCAGCCAAGAGGCAGGCTACAGTTATGGCTACACCTTC; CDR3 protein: CASSQEAGYSYGYTF
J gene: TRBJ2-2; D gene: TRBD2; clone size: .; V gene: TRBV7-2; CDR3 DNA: TGTGCCAGCAGTGCTAGCGGGAGGACCACCGGGGAGCTGTTTTTT; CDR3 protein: CASSASGRTTGELFF
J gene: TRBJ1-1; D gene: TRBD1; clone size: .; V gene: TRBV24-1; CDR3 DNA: TGTGCCACCAGTGAGGCTGGACAGGGGAGGGGAGCTTTCTTT; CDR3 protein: CATSEAGQGRGAFF
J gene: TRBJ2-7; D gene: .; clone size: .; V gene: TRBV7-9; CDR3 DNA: TGTGCCAGCAGCTTAGCGCTGGGGGGGGGCGGCTACGAGCAGTACTTC; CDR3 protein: CASSLALGGGGYEQYF
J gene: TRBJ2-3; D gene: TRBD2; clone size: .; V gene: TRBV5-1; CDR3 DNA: TGCGCCAGCAGCTTGGCCTGCGGGGGGGGGCCAGATACGCAGTATTTT; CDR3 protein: CASSLACGGGPDTQYF
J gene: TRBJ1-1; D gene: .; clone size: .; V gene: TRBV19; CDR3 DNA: TGTGCCAGTAGTATAGTAGCAGGGATGGAAACTGAAGCTTTCTTT; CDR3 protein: CASSIVAGMETEAFF